These 4 T cell receptor beta chains were sequenced from one sample in a study of blood T cell repertoires in COVID-19. Sequenced by immunoSEQ multiplex PCR; TCRdb stores in-frame clones only, minus some. Of about 350,000 clones listed, 88% are singletons. The sample was PBMCs or T cells enriched from blood (not recorded which). The origin of the receptors is a woman in her 30s who had been exposed to COVID-19.

This clone was detected only once. The V and J genes are TRBV28 and TRBJ2-3, with 14 bases aligning to TRBD2. V trimming: 8 bases; J trimming: 4 bases; junction bases outside the gene matches: 11. The CDR3 runs to 17 residues. From germline, CDR1 is MDHEN and CDR2 SYDVKM. CDR3 in amino acids: CASSILGTSGGPDTQYF. The CDR3 DNA reads TGTGCCAGCTCTATACTAGGGACTAGCGGGGGCCCAGATACGCAGTATTTT.

The chain combines TRBV4-2 with TRBJ1-6; 9 nucleotides line up with TRBD1. Germline CDR1 is LGHNA and CDR2 is YNFKEQ. Germline trimming cut 1 base from V and 9 bases from J; bases unmatched to any gene: 1. The CDR3 sequence is 14 residues long. The CDR3 reads CASSQVDRGSPLHF. CDR3 DNA sequence: TGTGCCAGCAGCCAAGTGGACAGGGGTTCACCCCTCCACTTT.

The chain joins TRBV7-8 to TRBJ2-5; TRBD1 agrees at 8 bases. Per germline, CDR1 SGHVS and CDR2 FQNEAQ. V shed 6 bases, J shed 1 base, and the junction held 10 bases outside the gene matches. This CDR3 is built from 16 residues. Here the CDR3 reads CASSYKGQVIQETQYF. DNA of the CDR3: TGTGCCAGCAGTTACAAGGGACAGGTAATCCAAGAGACCCAGTACTTC.

This rearrangement joins TRBV23-1 to TRBJ1-2; a possible D gene is TRBD1 (6 bases). TRBV23-1 is an ORF, with its function uncertain. This CDR3 is built from 16 residues. The ends were cut back, 0 bases at V and 4 bases at J, with 15 bases in the middle. The CDR3, as DNA: TGCGCCAGCAGTCAATCGGAACAGGGCCCTCTCTATGGCTACACCTTC. It specifies CASSQSEQGPLYGYTF.